The entry below describes one TCR beta chain. The trim removed 7 bases at V and 4 bases at J, leaving 4 bases unmatched. Germline V gene data show CDR1 as SQVTM and CDR2 as ANQGSEA. The CDR3 runs to 13 residues. The source of the sample is a study of T cells in Graves' hyperthyroidism and ophthalmopathy. RNA transcripts served as the template for amplifying TCR beta CDR3 regions. HTBI primers were the set used in a first-round RT-PCR of the TCR CDR3. TCRdb ran MiXCR on the multiplex PCR reads and lists one entry per CDR3 protein. The sample has about 400,000 distinct CDR3 sequences; just under 25% are singletons.

Sequencing was done on a sample of blood. The receptor was isolated from a man aged 50-60 years with Graves' hyperthyroidism. The V call is TRBV29-1, the J call TRBJ2-2; 9 bases align to TRBD1. CDR3 in amino acids: CSGDREGTGELFF. DNA of the CDR3: TGCAGCGGGGACAGGGAAGGCACCGGGGAGCTGTTTTTT.